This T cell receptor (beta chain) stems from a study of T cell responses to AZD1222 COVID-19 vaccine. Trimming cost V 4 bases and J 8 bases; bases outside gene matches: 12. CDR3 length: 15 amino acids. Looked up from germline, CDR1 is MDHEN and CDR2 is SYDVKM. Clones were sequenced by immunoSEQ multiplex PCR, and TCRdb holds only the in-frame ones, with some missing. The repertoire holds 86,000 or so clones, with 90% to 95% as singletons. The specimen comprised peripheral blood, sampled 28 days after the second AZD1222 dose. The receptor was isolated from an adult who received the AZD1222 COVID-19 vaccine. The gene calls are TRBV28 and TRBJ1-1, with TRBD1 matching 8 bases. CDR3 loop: CASSSLTGAHDEAFF. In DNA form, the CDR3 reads TGTGCCAGCAGTTCCCTGACAGGGGCCCACGACGAAGCTTTCTTT. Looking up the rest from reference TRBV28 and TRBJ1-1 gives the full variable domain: DVKVTQSSRYLVKRTGEKVFLECVQDMDHENMFWYRQDPGLGLRLIYFSYDVKMKEKGDIPEGYSVSREKKERFSLILESASTNQTSMYLCASSSLTGAHDEAFFGQGTRLTVV.